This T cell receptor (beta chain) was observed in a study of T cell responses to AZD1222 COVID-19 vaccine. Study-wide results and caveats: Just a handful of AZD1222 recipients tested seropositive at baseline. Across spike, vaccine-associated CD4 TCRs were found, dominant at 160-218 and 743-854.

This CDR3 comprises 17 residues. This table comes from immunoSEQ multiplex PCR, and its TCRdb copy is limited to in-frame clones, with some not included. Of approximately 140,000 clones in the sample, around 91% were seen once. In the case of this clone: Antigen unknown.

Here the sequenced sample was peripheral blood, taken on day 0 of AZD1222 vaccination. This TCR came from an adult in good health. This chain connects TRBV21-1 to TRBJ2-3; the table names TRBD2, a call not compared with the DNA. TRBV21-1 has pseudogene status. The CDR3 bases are TGTGCCAGCAGCAAAGGGGGTAAGGGGGGGAGCACAGATACGCAGTATTTT. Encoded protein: CASSKGGKGGSTDTQYF.